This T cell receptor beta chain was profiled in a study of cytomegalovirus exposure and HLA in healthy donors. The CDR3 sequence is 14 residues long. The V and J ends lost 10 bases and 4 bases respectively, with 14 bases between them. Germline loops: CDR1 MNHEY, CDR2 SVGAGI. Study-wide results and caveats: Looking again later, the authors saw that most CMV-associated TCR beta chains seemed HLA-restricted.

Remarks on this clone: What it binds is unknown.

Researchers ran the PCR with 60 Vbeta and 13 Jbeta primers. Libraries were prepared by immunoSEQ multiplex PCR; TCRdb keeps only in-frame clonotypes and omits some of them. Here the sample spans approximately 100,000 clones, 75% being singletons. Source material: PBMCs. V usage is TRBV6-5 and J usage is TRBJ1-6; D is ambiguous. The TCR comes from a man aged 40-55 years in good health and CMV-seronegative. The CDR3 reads CATQAGFYNSPLHF. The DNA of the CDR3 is TGTGCCACCCAAGCAGGCTTTTATAATTCACCCCTCCACTTT.